The 3 T cell receptor beta chains below were found in one sample sequenced in a study of T-cell memory formation after mild COVID-19. TCRdb ran MiXCR on the 5' RACE reads and lists one entry per CDR3 protein. The sample includes approximately 560,000 distinct CDR3 sequences, 17% of them seen just once. Material for sequencing was PBMCs or a T cell subset sorted from them (not recorded which). The source is an adult woman who had mild COVID-19 (a few samples of this study predate the infection). Cell type and time point are not known.

The V gene is TRBV7-3, the J gene TRBJ2-3; 12 nucleotides match TRBD2. The CDR3 sequence is 20 residues long. Germline CDR1 SGHTA, CDR2 FQGTGA. V trimming: 5 bases; J trimming: 1 base; junction bases outside the gene matches: 16. CDR3 in amino acids: CASSPLPTSGGPLRTDTQYF. CDR3 in DNA: TGTGCCAGCAGCCCCCTACCGACTAGCGGGGGCCCCCTCCGCACAGATACGCAGTATTTT.

The rearrangement joins TRBV6-2 or TRBV6-3 to TRBJ2-7; possible D gene TRBD1, 6 bases. The CDR3 spans 15 residues. Germline CDR1 MNHEY, CDR2 SVGEGT. V was trimmed by 6 bases and J by 3 bases, leaving 18 bases between them. The CDR3 region has the DNA TGTGCCAGCAGCTCCGGACAGAAGAAAAGCTACGAGCAGTACTTC. Residues: CASSSGQKKSYEQYF.

This rearrangement joins TRBV20-1 to TRBJ2-1, with TRBD2 matching over 11 bases. The ends lost 1 base at V and 1 base at J; junction bases unmatched: 6. This CDR3 has 17 residues. Germline-derived CDR1 and CDR2 are DFQATT and SNEGSKA (reference sequence). CDR3 nucleotide sequence: TGCAGTGCTAGAGGTGGGACTAGCGGACAATCCTACAATGAGCAGTTCTTC. It is translated as CSARGGTSGQSYNEQFF.